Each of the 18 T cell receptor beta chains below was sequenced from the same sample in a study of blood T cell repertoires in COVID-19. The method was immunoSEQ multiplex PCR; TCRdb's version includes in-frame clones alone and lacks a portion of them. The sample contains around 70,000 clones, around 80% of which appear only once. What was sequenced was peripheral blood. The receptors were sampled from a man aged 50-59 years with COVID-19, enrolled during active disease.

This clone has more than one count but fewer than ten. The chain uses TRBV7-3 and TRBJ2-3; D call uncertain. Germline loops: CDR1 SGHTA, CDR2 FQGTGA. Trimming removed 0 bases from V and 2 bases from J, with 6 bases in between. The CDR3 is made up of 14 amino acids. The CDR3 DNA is TGTGCCAGCAGCTTAACAGCAACCACAGATACGCAGTATTTT. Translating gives CASSLTATTDTQYF.

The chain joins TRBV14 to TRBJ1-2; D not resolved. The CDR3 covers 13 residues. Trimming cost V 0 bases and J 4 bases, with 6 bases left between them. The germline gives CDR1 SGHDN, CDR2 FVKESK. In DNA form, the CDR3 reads TGTGCCAGCAGCCAAGACCATAGCTATGGCTACACCTTC. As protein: CASSQDHSYGYTF.

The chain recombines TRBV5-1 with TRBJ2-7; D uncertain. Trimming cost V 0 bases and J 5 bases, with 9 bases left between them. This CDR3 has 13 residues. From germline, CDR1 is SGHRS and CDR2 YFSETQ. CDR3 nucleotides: TGCGCCAGCAGCTTGGATGGCCTCGACGAGCAGTACTTC. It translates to CASSLDGLDEQYF.

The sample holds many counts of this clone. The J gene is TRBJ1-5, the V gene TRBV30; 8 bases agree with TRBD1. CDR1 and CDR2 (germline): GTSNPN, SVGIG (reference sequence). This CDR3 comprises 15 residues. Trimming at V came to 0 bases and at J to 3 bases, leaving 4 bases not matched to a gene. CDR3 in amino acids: CAWSVQGVDNQPQHF. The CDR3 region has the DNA TGTGCCTGGAGTGTACAGGGGGTTGACAATCAGCCCCAGCATTTT. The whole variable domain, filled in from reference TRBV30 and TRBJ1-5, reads SQTIHQWPATLVQPVGSPLSLECTVEGTSNPNLYWYRQAAGRGLQLLFYSVGIGQISSEVPQNLSASRPQDRQFILSSKKLLLSDSGFYLCAWSVQGVDNQPQHFGDGTRLSIL.

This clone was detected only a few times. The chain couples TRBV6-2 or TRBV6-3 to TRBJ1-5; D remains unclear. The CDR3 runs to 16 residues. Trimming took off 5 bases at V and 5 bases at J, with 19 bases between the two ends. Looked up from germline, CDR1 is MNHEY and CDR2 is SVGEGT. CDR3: CASSPRKAGGHQPQHF. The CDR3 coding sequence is TGTGCCAGCAGTCCCCGGAAGGCAGGAGGCCATCAGCCCCAGCATTTT.

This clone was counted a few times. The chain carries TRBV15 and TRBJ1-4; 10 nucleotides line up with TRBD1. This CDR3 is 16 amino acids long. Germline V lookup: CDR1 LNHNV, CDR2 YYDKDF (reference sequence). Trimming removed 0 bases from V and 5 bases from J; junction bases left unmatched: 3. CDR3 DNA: TGTGCCACCAGCAGAGATCGGGGACAGGGGAATGAAAAACTGTTTTTT. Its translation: CATSRDRGQGNEKLFF.

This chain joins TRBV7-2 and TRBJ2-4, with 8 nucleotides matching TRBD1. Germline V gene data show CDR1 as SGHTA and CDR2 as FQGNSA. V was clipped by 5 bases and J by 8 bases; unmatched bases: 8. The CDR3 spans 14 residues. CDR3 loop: CASSHPGTGDIQYF. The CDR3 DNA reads TGTGCCAGCAGCCATCCCGGGACAGGAGACATTCAGTACTTC.

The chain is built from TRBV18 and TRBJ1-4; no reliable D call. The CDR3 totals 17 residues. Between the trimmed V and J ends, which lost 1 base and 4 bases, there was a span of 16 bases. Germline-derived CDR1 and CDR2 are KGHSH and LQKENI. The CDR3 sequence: CASSPLDGRNINEKLFF. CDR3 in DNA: TGTGCCAGCTCACCACTCGACGGGAGGAATATTAATGAAAAACTGTTTTTT.

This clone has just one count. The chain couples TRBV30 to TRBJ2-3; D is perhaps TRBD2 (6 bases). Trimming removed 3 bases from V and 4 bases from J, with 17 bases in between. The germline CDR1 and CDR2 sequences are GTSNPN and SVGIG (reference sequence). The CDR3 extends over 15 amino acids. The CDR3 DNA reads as TGTGCCTGGAGCCGGGGGAGGTTACGCGCAGATACGCAGTATTTT. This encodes CAWSRGRLRADTQYF.

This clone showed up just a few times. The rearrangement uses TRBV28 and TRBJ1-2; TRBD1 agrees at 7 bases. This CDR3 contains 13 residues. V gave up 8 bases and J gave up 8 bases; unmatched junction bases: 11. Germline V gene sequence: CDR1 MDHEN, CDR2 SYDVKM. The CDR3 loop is CASGDRAVGGYTF. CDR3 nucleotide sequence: TGTGCCAGCGGTGACAGGGCGGTAGGAGGCTACACCTTC.

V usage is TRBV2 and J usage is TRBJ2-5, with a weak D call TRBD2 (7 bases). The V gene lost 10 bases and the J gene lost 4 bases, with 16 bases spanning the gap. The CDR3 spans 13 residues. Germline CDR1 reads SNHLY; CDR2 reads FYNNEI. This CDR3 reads CATVRGQGETQYF. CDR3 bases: TGTGCCACCGTGCGGGGGCAGGGAGAGACCCAGTACTTC.

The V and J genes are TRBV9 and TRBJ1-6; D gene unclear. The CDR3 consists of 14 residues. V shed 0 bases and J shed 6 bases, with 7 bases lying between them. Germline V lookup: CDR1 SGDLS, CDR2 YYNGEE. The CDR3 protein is CASSVGTSNSPLHF. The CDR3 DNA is TGTGCCAGCAGCGTAGGAACGAGTAATTCACCCCTCCACTTT.

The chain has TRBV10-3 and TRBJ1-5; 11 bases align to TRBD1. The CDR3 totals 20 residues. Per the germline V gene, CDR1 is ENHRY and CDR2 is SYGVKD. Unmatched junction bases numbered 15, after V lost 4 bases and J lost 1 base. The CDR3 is CAISVRLGGQGAPSNQPQHF. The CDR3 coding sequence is TGTGCCATCAGTGTGCGCCTTGGCGGACAGGGGGCGCCGAGCAATCAGCCCCAGCATTTT.

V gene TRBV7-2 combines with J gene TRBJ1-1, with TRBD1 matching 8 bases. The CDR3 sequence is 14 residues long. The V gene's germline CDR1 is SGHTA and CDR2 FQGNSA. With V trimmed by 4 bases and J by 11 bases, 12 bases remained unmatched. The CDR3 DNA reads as TGTGCCAGCAGCTCAGACAGGGGTTATACTAGGGCTTTCTTT. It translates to CASSSDRGYTRAFF.

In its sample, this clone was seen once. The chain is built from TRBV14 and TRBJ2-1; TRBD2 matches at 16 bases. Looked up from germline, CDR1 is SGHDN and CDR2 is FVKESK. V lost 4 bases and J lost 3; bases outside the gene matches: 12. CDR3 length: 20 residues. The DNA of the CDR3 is TGTGCCAGCAGCCCCTCGGGACTAGCGGGAGGGCCGAGATTCTACAATGAGCAGTTCTTC. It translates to CASSPSGLAGGPRFYNEQFF.

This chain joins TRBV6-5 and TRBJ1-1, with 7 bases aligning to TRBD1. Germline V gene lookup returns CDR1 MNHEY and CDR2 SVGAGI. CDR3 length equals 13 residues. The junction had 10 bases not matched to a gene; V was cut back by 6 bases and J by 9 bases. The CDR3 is CASSRDSQDQAFF. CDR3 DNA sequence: TGTGCCAGCAGCCGGGACAGCCAGGATCAAGCTTTCTTT.

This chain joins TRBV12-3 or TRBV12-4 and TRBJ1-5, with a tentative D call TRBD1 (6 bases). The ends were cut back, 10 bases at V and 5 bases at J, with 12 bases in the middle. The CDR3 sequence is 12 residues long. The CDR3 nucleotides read TGTGCCACCAGAAACAGGGATCAGCCCCAGCATTTT. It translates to CATRNRDQPQHF.

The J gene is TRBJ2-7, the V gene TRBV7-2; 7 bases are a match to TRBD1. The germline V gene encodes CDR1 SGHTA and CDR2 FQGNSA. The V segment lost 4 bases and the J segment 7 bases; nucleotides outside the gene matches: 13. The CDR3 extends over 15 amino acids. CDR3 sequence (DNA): TGTGCCAGCAGCTCCAATGGACAGGTTCATTGGGAGCAGTACTTC. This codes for CASSSNGQVHWEQYF.